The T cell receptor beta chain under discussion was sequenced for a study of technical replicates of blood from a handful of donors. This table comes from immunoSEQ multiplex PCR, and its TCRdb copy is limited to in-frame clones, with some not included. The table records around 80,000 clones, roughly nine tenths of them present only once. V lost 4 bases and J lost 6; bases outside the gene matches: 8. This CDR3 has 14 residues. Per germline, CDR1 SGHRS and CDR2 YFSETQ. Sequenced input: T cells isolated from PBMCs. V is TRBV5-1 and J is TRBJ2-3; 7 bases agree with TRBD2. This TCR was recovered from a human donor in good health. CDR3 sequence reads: CASSTREARDTQYF. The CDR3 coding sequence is TGCGCCAGCAGCACCCGGGAGGCGAGGGATACGCAGTATTTT.